This entry lists 11 T cell receptor beta chains sequenced from one sample in a study of blood T cell repertoires in COVID-19. Here immunoSEQ multiplex PCR was the method, and the copy in TCRdb shows in-frame clones only, minus some. In the table there are roughly 120,000 clones, around 80% of which are singletons. The material sequenced was peripheral blood. The receptors originated from a man in his sixties or seventies with acute or convalescent COVID-19.

The rearrangement uses TRBV6-1 and TRBJ2-3, with D maybe TRBD1 (6 bases). Germline CDR1 MNHNS, CDR2 SASEGT. V was clipped by 3 bases and J by 2 bases, with 15 bases between them. This CDR3 comprises 16 residues. This chain's CDR3 is CASSDGRQADTDTQYF. The CDR3 bases are TGTGCCAGCAGTGACGGCCGACAGGCAGACACAGATACGCAGTATTTT.

The chain links TRBV11-2 to TRBJ1-2; D is possibly TRBD1 (6 bases). CDR1 is SGHAT, CDR2 FQNNGV, per germline. The CDR3 has 14 amino acids. Trimming removed 1 base from V and 8 bases from J, with 14 bases in between. CDR3 loop: CASSLGTDKRGYTF. The DNA of the CDR3 is TGTGCCAGCAGCTTAGGGACAGACAAGAGGGGCTACACCTTC. The whole variable domain, remainder taken from reference TRBV11-2 and TRBJ1-2, is EAGVAQSPRYKIIEKRQSVAFWCNPISGHATLYWYQQILGQGPKLLIQFQNNGVVDDSQLPKDRFSAERLKGVDSTLKIQPAKLEDSAVYLCASSLGTDKRGYTFGSGTRLTVV.

This clone was seen more than once but under ten times. This rearrangement joins TRBV7-9 to TRBJ2-4; TRBD2 is a possible D gene (6 bases). The CDR3 has 18 amino acids. Trimming left V 4 bases short and J 6 bases short, with 25 bases between. In germline, CDR1 is SEHNR, CDR2 FQNEAQ (reference sequence). CDR3 in amino acids: CASSSTNPGEERGNIQYF. DNA of the CDR3: TGTGCCAGCAGCTCCACCAACCCGGGGGAGGAACGAGGAAACATTCAGTACTTC.

The rearrangement links TRBV13 to TRBJ2-3; TRBD2 aligns across 15 bases. Germline V lookup: CDR1 PRHDT, CDR2 FYEKMQ (reference sequence). The V and J ends lost 5 bases and 4 bases, in that order; junction bases with no gene match: 4. The CDR3 has 16 residues. CDR3 sequence (DNA): TGTGCCAGCAGCCTCCGGACTAGCGGGAGGGCAGATACGCAGTATTTT. As protein: CASSLRTSGRADTQYF.

This chain joins TRBV12-2 and TRBJ1-2; TRBD1, the table's D call, was not compared with the DNA. TRBV12-2 is a listed pseudogene. This CDR3 spans 16 amino acids. As DNA, the CDR3 is TGTGCAAGTCGCTTCATGGACAGGTCGGGCTCTTATGGCTACACCTTC. As protein: CASRFMDRSGSYGYTF.

This clone occurred once. The J gene is TRBJ2-4, the V gene TRBV5-1; the match to TRBD1 covers 8 bases. This CDR3 region has 16 residues. Germline CDR1 is SGHRS and CDR2 is YFSETQ. The junction had 5 bases not matched to a gene; V was cut back by 3 bases and J by 0 bases. CDR3 sequence (DNA): TGCGCCAGCAGCTGGCAGGGGGCCCTAGCCAAAAACATTCAGTACTTC. Protein sequence: CASSWQGALAKNIQYF.

This clone has only one observation. The chain links TRBV24-1 to TRBJ1-1; 8 nucleotides align to TRBD1. This CDR3 has 16 amino acids. V dropped 4 bases and J dropped 0; count of bases not matched to a gene: 6. Looked up from germline, CDR1 is KGHDR and CDR2 is SFDVKD. CDR3 sequence (DNA): TGTGCCACCAGTGACCCCAGGGGGCGCCTGAACACTGAAGCTTTCTTT. Amino acid sequence: CATSDPRGRLNTEAFF.

V gene TRBV2 combines with J gene TRBJ1-2; a weak D match, TRBD1 (6 bases). V lost 6 bases to trimming and J lost 5 bases, with 22 bases between them. The CDR3 runs to 16 residues. Germline V gives CDR1 SNHLY, CDR2 FYNNEI. The CDR3 region has the DNA TGTGCCAGCAGCGAGAAATCCCTCAGGGGTCGGTATGGCTACACCTTC. Amino acid sequence: CASSEKSLRGRYGYTF. The full variable domain, completed using reference TRBV2 and TRBJ1-2, is EPEVTQTPSHQVTQMGQEVILRCVPISNHLYFYWYRQILGQKVEFLVSFYNNEISEKSEIFDDQFSVERPDGSNFTLKIRSTKLEDSAMYFCASSEKSLRGRYGYTFGSGTRLTVV.

The chain is built from TRBV7-2 and TRBJ2-3; 11 nucleotides match TRBD2. The germline V gene has CDR1 SGHTA and CDR2 FQGNSA. This CDR3 is built from 18 residues. J gave up 4 bases and V 1 base, and 10 bases lay outside the gene matches. The CDR3 region has the DNA TGTGCCAGCAGCTTAGAAGGTTTTAGCGGGGGGGCTTCAGATACGCAGTATTTT. It specifies CASSLEGFSGGASDTQYF.

The V call is TRBV15, the J call TRBJ2-3; tentative D call: TRBD2 (5 bases). Germline values: CDR1 LNHNV, CDR2 YYDKDF (reference sequence). This CDR3 contains 16 residues. Trimming removed 0 bases from V and 2 bases from J, with 12 bases in between. The CDR3 DNA reads TGTGCCACCAGCAGAGATAGGGAGCCCTACACAGATACGCAGTATTTT. Translated: CATSRDREPYTDTQYF.

The V call is TRBV7-9, the J call TRBJ2-7, with D possibly matching TRBD1 (6 bases). CDR3 length: 15 amino acids. The germline gives CDR1 SEHNR, CDR2 FQNEAQ (reference sequence). Trimming stripped 0 bases from V and 3 bases from J, with 12 bases between. The CDR3 sequence: CASSLAGAQRYEQYF. In DNA, the CDR3 is TGTGCCAGCAGCTTAGCGGGGGCCCAGCGCTACGAGCAGTACTTC.